The 19 T cell receptor beta chains given below trace back to one sample, sequenced in a study of cytomegalovirus exposure and HLA in healthy donors. The primer mix had 60 Vbeta and 13 Jbeta primers. Produced via immunoSEQ multiplex PCR; TCRdb's table is partial and in-frame only. The repertoire holds roughly 140,000 clones, with more than 65% as singletons. The sample consisted of PBMCs. The source of these receptors is a young man in good health and CMV-seropositive.

CDR3 bases: TGTGCCAGTAGTATAGATCGCGGGGTCGATACGCAGTATTTT. It codes for CASSIDRGVDTQYF. The V call is TRBV19, the J call TRBJ2-3; weak D call: TRBD2 (6 bases). Trimming stripped 0 bases from V and 6 bases from J, with 10 bases between. Per the germline V gene, CDR1 is LNHDA and CDR2 is SQIVND (reference sequence). CDR3 length equals 14 residues. Full variable domain (outside the CDR3, taken from reference TRBV19 and TRBJ2-3): DGGITQSPKYLFRKEGQNVTLSCEQNLNHDAMYWYRQDPGQGLRLIYYSQIVNDFQKGDIAEGYSVSREKKESFPLTVTSAQKNPTAFYLCASSIDRGVDTQYFGPGTRLTVL.

The V gene is TRBV28, the J gene TRBJ2-1, with 12 bases lining up with TRBD2. The CDR3 covers 15 residues. V dropped 8 bases and J dropped 8; count of bases not matched to a gene: 10. Per germline, CDR1 MDHEN and CDR2 SYDVKM. This CDR3 reads CASRRGLAGGYEQFF. The CDR3 nucleotides are TGTGCCAGCCGAAGAGGGCTAGCGGGGGGGTATGAGCAGTTCTTC.

V usage is TRBV11-3 and J usage is TRBJ1-4, with D unclear. Germline V lookup: CDR1 SGHNT, CDR2 YENEEA. Trimming cost V 2 bases and J 8 bases, with 15 bases left between them. CDR3 length equals 15 residues. CDR3 nucleotides: TGTGCCAGCAGCTTAAGACTGGAGGTGACGGAAAAACTGTTTTTT. It is translated as CASSLRLEVTEKLFF.

V and J are TRBV30 and TRBJ1-1, with no clear D. V was cut by 0 bases and J by 1 base, with 15 bases left in between. CDR1 GTSNPN and CDR2 SVGIG come from the germline V gene (reference sequence). This CDR3 has 16 amino acids. The CDR3 loop is CAWSVRGARRNTEAFF. CDR3 in DNA: TGTGCCTGGAGTGTACGGGGAGCAAGGAGGAACACTGAAGCTTTCTTT.

The chain uses TRBV27 and TRBJ2-5, with TRBD2 matching 7 bases. CDR3 length: 15 amino acids. Germline loops: CDR1 MNHEY, CDR2 SMNVEV (reference sequence). The trim removed 5 bases at V and 5 bases at J, leaving 11 bases unmatched. The CDR3 loop is CASSRASGGPETQYF. The CDR3 nucleotides are TGTGCCAGCAGTAGGGCTAGCGGAGGTCCTGAGACCCAGTACTTC.

The CDR3 spells CASNLPRGGLDEKLFF. Here the CDR3 DNA reads TGTGCCAGCAACCTACCCCGGGGGGGGTTGGATGAAAAACTGTTTTTT. The chain employs TRBV7-9 and TRBJ1-4; a weak D match, TRBD1 (5 bases). CDR3 length equals 16 residues. Trimming removed 7 bases from V and 6 bases from J, with 21 bases in between. Germline loops: CDR1 SEHNR, CDR2 FQNEAQ (reference sequence). The full variable domain, rest sourced from reference TRBV7-9 and TRBJ1-4, is DTGVSQNPRHKITKRGQNVTFRCDPISEHNRLYWYRQTLGQGPEFLTYFQNEAQLEKSRLLSDRFSAERPKGSFSTLEIQRTEQGDSAMYLCASNLPRGGLDEKLFFGSGTQLSVL.

This clone was picked up a small number of times. This chain links TRBV29-1 with TRBJ1-2, with D possibly matching TRBD1 (5 bases). The CDR3 runs 12 residues. The ends were cut back, 3 bases at V and 5 bases at J, with 10 bases in the middle. Germline CDR1 is SQVTM and CDR2 is ANQGSEA. Here the CDR3 DNA reads TGCAGCGTTGAGGGGGGTGGGTATGGCTACACCTTC. Encoded protein: CSVEGGGYGYTF.

The gene calls are TRBV5-4 and TRBJ2-2, with 11 bases identical to TRBD1. Trimming took 2 bases from V and 11 from J; bases not matched to a gene: 11. Germline V CDR1 and CDR2: SGHNT, YYREEE (reference sequence). The CDR3 is 16 residues long. The CDR3 region has the DNA TGTGCCAGCAGCTTCGGGAGGACAGGGGGCGGCCGAGAGCTGTTTTTT. This encodes CASSFGRTGGGRELFF.

The CDR3 spells CSASRGLNEQYF. Here the CDR3 DNA reads TGCAGCGCGTCCCGGGGACTCAACGAGCAGTACTTC. The chain employs TRBV29-1 and TRBJ2-7; D may be TRBD2 (6 bases). V gave up 7 bases and J gave up 5 bases, with 15 bases separating them. This CDR3 is 12 amino acids long. The V gene's germline CDR1 is SQVTM and CDR2 ANQGSEA.

This chain joins TRBV27 and TRBJ1-1, with 10 bases that match TRBD1. Germline V gene sequence: CDR1 MNHEY, CDR2 SMNVEV (reference sequence). The CDR3 covers 15 residues. The junction had 2 bases not matched to a gene; V was cut back by 4 bases and J by 0 bases. The CDR3 reads CASSWGQGLNTEAFF. CDR3 DNA: TGTGCCAGCAGTTGGGGACAGGGGCTGAACACTGAAGCTTTCTTT.

This clone was recorded only once. CDR3 sequence reads: CSVPGLAGVEQFF. The CDR3, as DNA: TGCAGCGTACCGGGACTAGCGGGGGTTGAGCAGTTCTTC. V gene TRBV29-1 combines with J gene TRBJ2-1; TRBD2 agrees at 14 bases. This CDR3 has 13 residues. Germline V gene data show CDR1 as SQVTM and CDR2 as ANQGSEA. Trimming cost V 6 bases and J 9 bases; bases outside gene matches: 4.

The rearrangement joins TRBV5-4 to TRBJ2-5, with 9 bases aligning to TRBD2. The germline gives CDR1 SGHNT, CDR2 YYREEE (reference sequence). This CDR3 is built from 15 residues. The J segment lost 2 bases and the V segment lost 7 bases, leaving 9 bases of the junction unmatched. The CDR3 protein is CASVRRGGPQETQYF. CDR3 bases: TGTGCCAGCGTGAGGCGGGGGGGTCCTCAAGAGACCCAGTACTTC.

V gene TRBV19 combines with J gene TRBJ1-5; 8 bases fit TRBD1. Looked up from germline, CDR1 is LNHDA and CDR2 is SQIVND (reference sequence). Unmatched junction bases numbered 7, after V lost 3 bases and J lost 9 bases. The CDR3 has 14 residues. The CDR3 coding sequence is TGTGCCAGTAGTATTCGCCAGGGGGCCGTGCCCCAGCATTTT. It specifies CASSIRQGAVPQHF. Supplemented by reference TRBV19 and TRBJ1-5, the full variable domain reads DGGITQSPKYLFRKEGQNVTLSCEQNLNHDAMYWYRQDPGQGLRLIYYSQIVNDFQKGDIAEGYSVSREKKESFPLTVTSAQKNPTAFYLCASSIRQGAVPQHFGDGTRLSIL.

The rearrangement links TRBV11-2 to TRBJ1-1; TRBD1 agrees at 7 bases. Germline assignment: CDR1 SGHAT and CDR2 FQNNGV. Unmatched junction bases numbered 4, after V lost 7 bases and J lost 2 bases. This CDR3 contains 13 residues. The DNA of the CDR3 is TGTGCCAGCATCAGGACAGGCAACACTGAAGCTTTCTTT. Its protein product is CASIRTGNTEAFF.

The rearrangement uses TRBV5-6 and TRBJ2-7; 7 nucleotides line up with TRBD1. The CDR3 is 15 residues long. Germline lookup yields CDR1 SGHDT and CDR2 YYEEEE. Trimming at V came to 4 bases and at J to 2 bases, leaving 9 bases not matched to a gene. The CDR3 loop reads CASSPLRQGAYEQYF. The CDR3 bases are TGTGCCAGCAGCCCCCTACGGCAGGGGGCCTACGAGCAGTACTTC.

This rearrangement joins TRBV28 to TRBJ1-1; D not resolved. Looked up from germline, CDR1 is MDHEN and CDR2 is SYDVKM. The length of the CDR3 is 12 residues. The germline V and J ends were trimmed by 8 bases and 6 bases, with 13 bases remaining between them. The CDR3 DNA follows: TGTGCCAGCGAATATGGGGAGGCTGAAGCTTTCTTT. As protein: CASEYGEAEAFF.

This chain connects TRBV30 to TRBJ2-5; TRBD2 matches at 11 bases. V gave up 3 bases and J gave up 4 bases; unmatched junction bases: 4. The CDR3 loop spans 14 amino acids. Germline CDR1 GTSNPN, CDR2 SVGIG (reference sequence). CDR3 sequence (DNA): TGTGCCTGGAGGCTAGCGGGAGGCGGAGAGACCCAGTACTTC. Protein: CAWRLAGGGETQYF. The variable domain in full, completed from reference TRBV30 and TRBJ2-5, reads SQTIHQWPATLVQPVGSPLSLECTVEGTSNPNLYWYRQAAGRGLQLLFYSVGIGQISSEVPQNLSASRPQDRQFILSSKKLLLSDSGFYLCAWRLAGGGETQYFGPGTRLLVL.

V gene TRBV5-5 combines with J gene TRBJ2-7; 9 nucleotides agree with TRBD1. V dropped 4 bases and J dropped 3; count of bases not matched to a gene: 8. The germline gives CDR1 SGHKS, CDR2 YYEKEE (reference sequence). This CDR3 spans 15 amino acids. The DNA of the CDR3 is TGTGCCAGCAGCACCGGGACAGGGTTTCTCTACGAGCAGTACTTC. The encoded protein is CASSTGTGFLYEQYF.

The chain uses TRBV27 and TRBJ2-7; 9 bases are a match to TRBD1. Germline lookup yields CDR1 MNHEY and CDR2 SMNVEV (reference sequence). The J segment lost 1 base and the V segment lost 6 bases, leaving 4 bases of the junction unmatched. The CDR3 loop spans 14 amino acids. The CDR3 is CASSRQGGSYEQYF. In DNA form, the CDR3 reads TGTGCCAGCAGCCGACAGGGGGGGTCCTACGAGCAGTACTTC.